The present TCR beta chain was sequenced within a study of human T cells and chemical hapten exposure. The overall study: A roughly 2 cm by roughly 2 cm inner upper arm patch received 2% DPC for sensitization.

This clonotype was counted only a few times. What it binds is not known. General study points: Donor immune responses may differ from healthy people's, since all donors had alopecia.

Trimming at V came to 5 bases and at J to 0 bases, leaving 6 bases not matched to a gene. The CDR3 covers 15 residues. Per germline, CDR1 ENHRY and CDR2 SYGVKD. Time point noted: pre-sensitization, week 0. Indicated treatment: therapeutic diphenylcyclopropenone sensitization with weekly scalp DPC. TCRdb re-analysed the RACE reads in MiXCR, keeping a single row per CDR3 protein. The sample lists fewer than 200,000 distinct CDR3 sequences, around 30% occurring once. The sequence was collected from a woman aged 30 to 39 with alopecia areata. Some clones in this sample may be carry-over from other donors' samples. The chain is built from TRBV10-3 and TRBJ1-1, with TRBD1 matching over 7 bases. The starting material was whole blood, obtained in connection with sensitization to the hapten diphenylcyclopropenone (DPC). For the CDR3, the DNA is TGTGCCATCAGTAACCGACAGGGTATGAACACTGAAGCTTTCTTT. Its protein is CAISNRQGMNTEAFF.